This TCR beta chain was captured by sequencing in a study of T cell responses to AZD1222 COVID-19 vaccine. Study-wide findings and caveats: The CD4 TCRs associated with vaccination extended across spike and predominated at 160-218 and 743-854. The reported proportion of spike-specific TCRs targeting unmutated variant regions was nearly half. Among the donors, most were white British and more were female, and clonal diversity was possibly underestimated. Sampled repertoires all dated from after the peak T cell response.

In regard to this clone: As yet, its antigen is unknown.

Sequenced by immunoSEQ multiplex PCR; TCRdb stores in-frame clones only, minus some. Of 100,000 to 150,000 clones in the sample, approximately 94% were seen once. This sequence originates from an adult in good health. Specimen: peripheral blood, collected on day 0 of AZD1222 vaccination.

The chain's CDR3 is CASSQGNQANYGYTF. The CDR3 DNA sequence: TGCGCCAGCAGCCAAGGTAACCAAGCTAACTATGGCTACACCTTC. The chain links TRBV4-1 to TRBJ1-2; no definite D call. V dropped 1 base and J dropped 0 bases, with 9 bases sitting between them. The CDR3 contains 15 residues. Germline lookup yields CDR1 MGHRA and CDR2 YSYEKL.